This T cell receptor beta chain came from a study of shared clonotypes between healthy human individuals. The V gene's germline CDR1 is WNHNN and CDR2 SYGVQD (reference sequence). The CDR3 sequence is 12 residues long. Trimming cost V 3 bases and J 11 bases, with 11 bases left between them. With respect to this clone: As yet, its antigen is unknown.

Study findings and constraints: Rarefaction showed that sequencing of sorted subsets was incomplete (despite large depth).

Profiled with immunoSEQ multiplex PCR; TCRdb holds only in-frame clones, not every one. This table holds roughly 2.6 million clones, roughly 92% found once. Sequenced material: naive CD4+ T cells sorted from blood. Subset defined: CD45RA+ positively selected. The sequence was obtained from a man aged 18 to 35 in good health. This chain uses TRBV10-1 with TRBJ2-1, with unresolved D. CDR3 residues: CASSEEKGKQFF. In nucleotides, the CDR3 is TGCGCCAGCAGTGAAGAAAAAGGGAAGCAGTTCTTC.